These 2 T cell receptor beta chains share one sample of origin, sequenced in a study of PD-1 blockade in classical Hodgkin lymphoma. Method: immunoSEQ multiplex PCR; TCRdb's copy keeps in-frame clones and lacks some. The data contain 25,000 to 35,000 clones, less than 90% of them singletons. The patients all showed relapse after autologous stem cell transplantation, while their brentuximab vedotin exposure varied. Sequencing used peripheral blood mononuclear cells (PBMCs), obtained before the second cycle of nivolumab. The receptor source for this set is a human donor with classical Hodgkin lymphoma.

The V call is TRBV4-2, the J call TRBJ1-3; D remains unclear. The V gene lost 0 bases and the J gene lost 4 bases, with 13 bases spanning the gap. The CDR3 runs 16 residues. The germline V gene has CDR1 LGHNA and CDR2 YNFKEQ. In DNA, the CDR3 is TGTGCCAGCAGCCAAGAATGGGGAACGGTCGGAAACACCATATATTTT. As protein: CASSQEWGTVGNTIYF.

V and J are TRBV5-1 and TRBJ2-1; D is uncertain. With 4 bases removed from V and 10 bases from J, the gap between germline ends came to 15 bases. This CDR3 region has 13 residues. Germline lookup yields CDR1 SGHRS and CDR2 YFSETQ. The CDR3 here is CASSRIVMGEQFF. The DNA of the CDR3 is TGCGCCAGCAGCAGAATTGTAATGGGAGAGCAGTTCTTC.